The source of this T cell receptor (beta chain) is a study of blood T cell repertoires in COVID-19. Sequencing used immunoSEQ multiplex PCR; TCRdb keeps in-frame clones, though not all of them. Of some 90,000 clones in the sample, approximately 82% were seen once. Germline V lookup: CDR1 SGHVS, CDR2 FQNEAQ. V was cut by 5 bases and J by 5 bases, with 12 bases left in between. The CDR3 is 13 amino acids. This sequence was found in a human donor in a cohort sampled during active COVID-19. Material: peripheral blood. This chain uses TRBV7-8 with TRBJ1-1, with a possible D match to TRBD1 (5 bases). As DNA, the CDR3 is TGTGCCAGCAGCCGACAGAGGGATACTGAAGCTTTCTTT. Amino acid sequence: CASSRQRDTEAFF. Together with reference TRBV7-8 and TRBJ1-1, the CDR3 gives the full variable domain: GAGVSQSPRYKVAKRGQDVALRCDPISGHVSLFWYQQALGQGPEFLTYFQNEAQLDKSGLPSDRFFAERPEGSVSTLKIQRTQQEDSAVYLCASSRQRDTEAFFGQGTRLTVV.